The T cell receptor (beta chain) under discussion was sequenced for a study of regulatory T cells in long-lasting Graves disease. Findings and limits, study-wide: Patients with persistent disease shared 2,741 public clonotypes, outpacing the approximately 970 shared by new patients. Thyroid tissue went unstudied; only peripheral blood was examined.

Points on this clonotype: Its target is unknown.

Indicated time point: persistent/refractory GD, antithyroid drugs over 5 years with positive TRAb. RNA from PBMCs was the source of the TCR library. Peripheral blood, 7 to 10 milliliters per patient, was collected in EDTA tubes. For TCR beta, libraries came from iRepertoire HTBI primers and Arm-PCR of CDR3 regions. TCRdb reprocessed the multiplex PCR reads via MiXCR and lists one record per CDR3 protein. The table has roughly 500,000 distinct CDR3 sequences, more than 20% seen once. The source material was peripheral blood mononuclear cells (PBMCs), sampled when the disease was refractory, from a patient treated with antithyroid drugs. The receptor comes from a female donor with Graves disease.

CDR3 protein: CASSLWGESYEQYF. CDR3 DNA: TGCGCCAGCAGCTTGTGGGGTGAGTCCTACGAGCAGTACTTC. The chain carries TRBV5-1 and TRBJ2-7; D gene unclear. The CDR3 runs 14 residues. The V gene lost 1 base and the J gene lost 1 base, with 9 bases spanning the gap. Germline V CDR1 and CDR2: SGHRS, YFSETQ.